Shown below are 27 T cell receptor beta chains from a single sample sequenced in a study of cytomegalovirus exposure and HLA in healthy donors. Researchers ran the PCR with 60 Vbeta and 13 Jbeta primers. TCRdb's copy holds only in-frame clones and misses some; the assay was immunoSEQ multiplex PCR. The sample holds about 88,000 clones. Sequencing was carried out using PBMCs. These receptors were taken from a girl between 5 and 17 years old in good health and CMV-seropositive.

CDR3: CASSPSGGVNEQFF. CDR3 DNA sequence: TGCGCCAGCAGCCCCAGCGGGGGGGTCAATGAGCAGTTCTTC. The rearrangement joins TRBV4-3 to TRBJ2-1; 10 bases line up with TRBD2. From germline, CDR1 is LGHNA and CDR2 YSLEER. The CDR3 totals 14 residues. With V trimmed by 4 bases and J by 6 bases, 3 bases remained unmatched.

In DNA, the CDR3 is TGTGCCAGCAGCTTAGGCAGGGGGCGCGTTGGCTACACCTTC. It is translated as CASSLGRGRVGYTF. This chain links TRBV7-2 with TRBJ1-2; 8 bases fit TRBD1. The V gene end was trimmed by 1 base and the J gene end by 7 bases; junction bases not matched to a gene: 5. The CDR3 runs 14 residues. CDR1 is SGHTA, CDR2 FQGNSA, per germline.

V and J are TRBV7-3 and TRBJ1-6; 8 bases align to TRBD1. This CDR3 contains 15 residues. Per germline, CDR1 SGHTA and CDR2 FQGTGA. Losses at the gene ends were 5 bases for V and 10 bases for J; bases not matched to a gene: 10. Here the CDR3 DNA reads TGTGCCAGCAGCAGAACTCAGGGGGCAGAATCACCCCTCCACTTT. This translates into CASSRTQGAESPLHF. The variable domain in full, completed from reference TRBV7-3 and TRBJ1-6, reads GAGVSQTPSNKVTEKGKYVELRCDPISGHTALYWYRQSLGQGPEFLIYFQGTGAADDSGLPNDRFFAVRPEGSVSTLKIQRTERGDSAVYLCASSRTQGAESPLHFGNGTRLTVT.

In nucleotides, the CDR3 is TGTGCCAGCAGCCATGACAGGGTCTCTCAGCCCCAGCATTTT. This sequence encodes CASSHDRVSQPQHF. V is TRBV7-9 and J is TRBJ1-5; 7 nucleotides line up with TRBD1. The length of the CDR3 is 14 residues. The V gene end was trimmed by 5 bases and the J gene end by 6 bases; junction bases not matched to a gene: 7. The V gene's germline CDR1 is SEHNR and CDR2 FQNEAQ (reference sequence). Full variable domain (rest looked up from reference TRBV7-9 and TRBJ1-5): DTGVSQNPRHKITKRGQNVTFRCDPISEHNRLYWYRQTLGQGPEFLTYFQNEAQLEKSRLLSDRFSAERPKGSFSTLEIQRTEQGDSAMYLCASSHDRVSQPQHFGDGTRLSIL.

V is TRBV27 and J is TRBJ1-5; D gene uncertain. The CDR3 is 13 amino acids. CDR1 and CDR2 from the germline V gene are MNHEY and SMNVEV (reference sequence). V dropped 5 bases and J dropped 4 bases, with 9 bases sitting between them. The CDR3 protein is CASSRDSNQPQHF. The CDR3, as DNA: TGTGCCAGCAGTCGAGACTCGAATCAGCCCCAGCATTTT.

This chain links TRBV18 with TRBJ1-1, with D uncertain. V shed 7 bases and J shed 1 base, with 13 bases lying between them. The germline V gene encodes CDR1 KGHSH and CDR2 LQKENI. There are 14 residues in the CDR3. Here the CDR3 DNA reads TGTGCCAGCTTCGCGAAAAGAGCGAACACTGAAGCTTTCTTT. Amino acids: CASFAKRANTEAFF.

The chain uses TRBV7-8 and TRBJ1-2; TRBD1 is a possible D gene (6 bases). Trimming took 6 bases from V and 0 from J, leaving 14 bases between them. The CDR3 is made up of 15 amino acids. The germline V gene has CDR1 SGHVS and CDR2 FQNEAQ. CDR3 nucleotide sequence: TGTGCCAGCAGTCGCGGACAGACTACTAACTATGGCTACACCTTC. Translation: CASSRGQTTNYGYTF.

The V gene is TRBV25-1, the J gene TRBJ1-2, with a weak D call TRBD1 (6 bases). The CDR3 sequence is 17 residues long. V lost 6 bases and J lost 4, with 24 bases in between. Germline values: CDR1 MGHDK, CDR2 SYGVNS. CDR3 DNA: TGTGCCAGCAGCCCACACGGGACATCCATCCTAAGCTATGGCTACACCTTC. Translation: CASSPHGTSILSYGYTF.

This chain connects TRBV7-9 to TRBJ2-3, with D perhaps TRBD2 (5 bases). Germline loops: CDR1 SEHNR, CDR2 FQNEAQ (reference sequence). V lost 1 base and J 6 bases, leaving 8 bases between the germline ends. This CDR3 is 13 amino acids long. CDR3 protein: CASSLGTFDTQYF. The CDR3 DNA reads TGTGCCAGCAGCTTAGGGACTTTCGATACGCAGTATTTT.

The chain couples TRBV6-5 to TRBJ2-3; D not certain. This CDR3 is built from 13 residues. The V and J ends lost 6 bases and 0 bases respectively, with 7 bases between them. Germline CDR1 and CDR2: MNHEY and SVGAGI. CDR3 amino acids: CASSPPSTDTQYF. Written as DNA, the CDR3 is TGTGCCAGCAGCCCCCCTAGCACAGATACGCAGTATTTT.

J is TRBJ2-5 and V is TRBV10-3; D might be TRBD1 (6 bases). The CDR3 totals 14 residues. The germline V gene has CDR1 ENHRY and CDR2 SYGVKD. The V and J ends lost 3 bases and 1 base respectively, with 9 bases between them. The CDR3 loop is CAISDRRGQETQYF. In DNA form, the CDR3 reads TGTGCCATCAGTGACCGCAGGGGCCAAGAGACCCAGTACTTC.

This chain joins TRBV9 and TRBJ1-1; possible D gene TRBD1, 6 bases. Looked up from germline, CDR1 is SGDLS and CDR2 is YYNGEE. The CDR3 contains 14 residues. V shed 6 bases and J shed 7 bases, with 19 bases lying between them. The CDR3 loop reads CASIEGVGRIEAFF. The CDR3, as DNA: TGTGCCAGCATCGAGGGGGTGGGTCGGATTGAAGCTTTCTTT.

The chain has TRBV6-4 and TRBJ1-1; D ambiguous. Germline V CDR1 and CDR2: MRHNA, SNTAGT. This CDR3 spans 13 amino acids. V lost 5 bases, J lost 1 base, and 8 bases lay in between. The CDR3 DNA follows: TGTGCCAGCAGTAAACAAGAGAACACTGAAGCTTTCTTT. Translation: CASSKQENTEAFF.

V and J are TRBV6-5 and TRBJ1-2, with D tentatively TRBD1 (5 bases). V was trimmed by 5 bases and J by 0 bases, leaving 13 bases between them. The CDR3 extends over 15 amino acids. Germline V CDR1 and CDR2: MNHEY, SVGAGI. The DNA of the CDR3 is TGTGCCAGCAGTCTCTACCAGGGCTCTAACTATGGCTACACCTTC. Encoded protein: CASSLYQGSNYGYTF.

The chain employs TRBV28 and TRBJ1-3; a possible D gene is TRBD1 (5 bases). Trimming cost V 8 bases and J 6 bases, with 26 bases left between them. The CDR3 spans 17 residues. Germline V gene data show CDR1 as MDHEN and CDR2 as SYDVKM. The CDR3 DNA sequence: TGTGCCAGCCTCAACCCCGGTGACAGTCAGCACCCAAACACCATATATTTT. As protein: CASLNPGDSQHPNTIYF.

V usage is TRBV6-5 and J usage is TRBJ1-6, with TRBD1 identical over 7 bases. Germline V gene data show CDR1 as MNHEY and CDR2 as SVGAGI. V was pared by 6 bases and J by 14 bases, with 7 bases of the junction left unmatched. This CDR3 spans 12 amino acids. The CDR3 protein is CASSRGVQALHF. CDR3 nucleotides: TGTGCCAGCAGCAGGGGGGTACAGGCCCTCCACTTT.

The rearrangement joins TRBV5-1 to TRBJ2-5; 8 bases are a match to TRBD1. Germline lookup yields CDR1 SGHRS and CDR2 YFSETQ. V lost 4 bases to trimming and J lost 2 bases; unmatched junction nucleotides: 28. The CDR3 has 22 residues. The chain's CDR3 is CASSLGTGGGEVNPYRQETQYF. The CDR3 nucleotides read TGCGCCAGCAGCCTCGGGACAGGAGGTGGGGAGGTCAATCCCTATCGGCAAGAGACCCAGTACTTC.

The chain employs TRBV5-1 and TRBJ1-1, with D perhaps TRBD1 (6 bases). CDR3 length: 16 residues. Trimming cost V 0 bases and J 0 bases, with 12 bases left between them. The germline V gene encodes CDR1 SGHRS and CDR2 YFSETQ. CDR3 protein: CASSLEVGQLNTEAFF. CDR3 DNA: TGCGCCAGCAGCTTGGAAGTTGGACAGTTGAACACTGAAGCTTTCTTT.

The CDR3: CASSSLTSGGRDEQFF. CDR3 bases: TGTGCCAGCAGCTCTCTGACTAGCGGGGGGAGGGATGAGCAGTTCTTC. The chain joins TRBV9 to TRBJ2-1, with 13 positions matching TRBD2. This CDR3 contains 16 residues. CDR1 and CDR2 (germline): SGDLS, YYNGEE. V was clipped by 4 bases and J by 8 bases; unmatched bases: 9.

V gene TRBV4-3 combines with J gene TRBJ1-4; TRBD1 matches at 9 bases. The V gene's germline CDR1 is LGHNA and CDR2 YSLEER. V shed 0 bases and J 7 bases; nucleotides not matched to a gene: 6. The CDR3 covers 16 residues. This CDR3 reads CASSQDRGQGFEKLFF. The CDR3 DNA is TGCGCCAGCAGCCAAGATAGGGGACAGGGCTTTGAAAAACTGTTTTTT.

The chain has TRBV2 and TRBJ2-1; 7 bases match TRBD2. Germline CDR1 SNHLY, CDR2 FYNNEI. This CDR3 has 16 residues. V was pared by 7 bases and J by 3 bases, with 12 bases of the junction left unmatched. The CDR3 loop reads CASTAGGGGVYNEQFF. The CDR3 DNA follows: TGTGCCAGCACCGCCGGTGGTGGGGGGGTCTACAATGAGCAGTTCTTC. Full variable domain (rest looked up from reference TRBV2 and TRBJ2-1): EPEVTQTPSHQVTQMGQEVILRCVPISNHLYFYWYRQILGQKVEFLVSFYNNEISEKSEIFDDQFSVERPDGSNFTLKIRSTKLEDSAMYFCASTAGGGGVYNEQFFGPGTRLTVL.

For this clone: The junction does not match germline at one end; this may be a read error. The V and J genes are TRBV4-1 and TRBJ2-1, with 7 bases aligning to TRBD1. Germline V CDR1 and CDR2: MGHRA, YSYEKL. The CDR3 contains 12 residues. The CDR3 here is CASSQEDRAVLF. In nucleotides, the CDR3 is TGCGCCAGCAGCCAAGAAGACAGGGCCGTACTCTTC.

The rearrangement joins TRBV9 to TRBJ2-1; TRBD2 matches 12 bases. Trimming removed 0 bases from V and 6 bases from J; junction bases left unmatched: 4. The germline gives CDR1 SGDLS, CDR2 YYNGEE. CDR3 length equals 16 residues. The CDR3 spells CASSVETSGGLNEQFF. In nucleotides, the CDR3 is TGTGCCAGCAGCGTAGAGACTAGCGGGGGCCTCAATGAGCAGTTCTTC.

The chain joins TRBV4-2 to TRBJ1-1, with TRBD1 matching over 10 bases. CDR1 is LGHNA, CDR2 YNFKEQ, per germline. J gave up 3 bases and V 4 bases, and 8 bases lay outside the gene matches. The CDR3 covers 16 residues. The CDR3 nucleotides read TGTGCCAGCAGCCTCTTTACCGGGACAGGGGACACTGAAGCTTTCTTT. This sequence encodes CASSLFTGTGDTEAFF.

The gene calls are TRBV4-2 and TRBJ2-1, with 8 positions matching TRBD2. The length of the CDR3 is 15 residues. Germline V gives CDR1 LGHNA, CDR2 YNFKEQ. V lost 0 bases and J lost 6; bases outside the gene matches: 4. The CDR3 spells CASSQDLGTSNEQFF. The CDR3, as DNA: TGTGCCAGCAGCCAAGATTTGGGGACTAGCAATGAGCAGTTCTTC.

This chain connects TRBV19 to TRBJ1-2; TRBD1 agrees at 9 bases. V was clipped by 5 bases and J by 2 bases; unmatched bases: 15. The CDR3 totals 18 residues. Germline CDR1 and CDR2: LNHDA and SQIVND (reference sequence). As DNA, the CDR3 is TGTGCCAGTAGTTCCCGGGACAGGGTTGCCAGCCCGAACTATGGCTACACCTTC. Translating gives CASSSRDRVASPNYGYTF.

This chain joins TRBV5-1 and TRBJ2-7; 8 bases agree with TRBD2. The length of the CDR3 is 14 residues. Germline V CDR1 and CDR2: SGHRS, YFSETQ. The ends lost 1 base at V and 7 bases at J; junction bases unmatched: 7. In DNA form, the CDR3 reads TGCGCCAGCAGCTTGAGCGGGGGTCTGGGAGAGCAGTACTTC. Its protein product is CASSLSGGLGEQYF. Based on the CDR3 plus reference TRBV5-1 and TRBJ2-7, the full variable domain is KAGVTQTPRYLIKTRGQQVTLSCSPISGHRSVSWYQQTPGQGLQFLFEYFSETQRNKGNFPGRFSGRQFSNSRSEMNVSTLELGDSALYLCASSLSGGLGEQYFGPGTRLTVT.